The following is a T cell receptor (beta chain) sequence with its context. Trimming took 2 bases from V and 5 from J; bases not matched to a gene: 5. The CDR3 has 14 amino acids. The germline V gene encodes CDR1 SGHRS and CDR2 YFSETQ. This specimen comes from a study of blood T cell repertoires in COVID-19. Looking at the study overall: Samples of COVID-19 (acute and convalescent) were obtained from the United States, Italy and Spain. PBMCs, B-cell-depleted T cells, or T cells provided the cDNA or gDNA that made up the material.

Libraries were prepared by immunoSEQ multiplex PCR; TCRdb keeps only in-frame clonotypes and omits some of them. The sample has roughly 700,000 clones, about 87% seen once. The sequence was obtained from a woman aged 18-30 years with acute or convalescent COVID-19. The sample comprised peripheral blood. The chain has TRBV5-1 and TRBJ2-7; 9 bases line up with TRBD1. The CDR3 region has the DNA TGCGCCAGCAGCTTTTTACAGGGGGCCAACGAGCAGTACTTC. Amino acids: CASSFLQGANEQYF. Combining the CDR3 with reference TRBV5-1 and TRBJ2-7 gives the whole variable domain KAGVTQTPRYLIKTRGQQVTLSCSPISGHRSVSWYQQTPGQGLQFLFEYFSETQRNKGNFPGRFSGRQFSNSRSEMNVSTLELGDSALYLCASSFLQGANEQYFGPGTRLTVT.